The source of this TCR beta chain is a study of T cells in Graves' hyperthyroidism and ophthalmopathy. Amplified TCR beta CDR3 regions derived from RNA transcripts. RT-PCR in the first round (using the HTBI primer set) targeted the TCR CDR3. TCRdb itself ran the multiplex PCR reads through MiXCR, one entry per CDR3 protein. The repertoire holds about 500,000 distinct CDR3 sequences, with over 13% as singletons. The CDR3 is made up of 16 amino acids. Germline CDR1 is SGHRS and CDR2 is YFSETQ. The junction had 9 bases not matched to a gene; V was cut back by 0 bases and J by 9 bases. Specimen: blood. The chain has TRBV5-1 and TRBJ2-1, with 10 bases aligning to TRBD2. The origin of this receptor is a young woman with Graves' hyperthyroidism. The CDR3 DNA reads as TGCGCCAGCAGCTTGGCCAGGCTAGCGGGAGCCGCTGAGCAGTTCTTC. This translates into CASSLARLAGAAEQFF.